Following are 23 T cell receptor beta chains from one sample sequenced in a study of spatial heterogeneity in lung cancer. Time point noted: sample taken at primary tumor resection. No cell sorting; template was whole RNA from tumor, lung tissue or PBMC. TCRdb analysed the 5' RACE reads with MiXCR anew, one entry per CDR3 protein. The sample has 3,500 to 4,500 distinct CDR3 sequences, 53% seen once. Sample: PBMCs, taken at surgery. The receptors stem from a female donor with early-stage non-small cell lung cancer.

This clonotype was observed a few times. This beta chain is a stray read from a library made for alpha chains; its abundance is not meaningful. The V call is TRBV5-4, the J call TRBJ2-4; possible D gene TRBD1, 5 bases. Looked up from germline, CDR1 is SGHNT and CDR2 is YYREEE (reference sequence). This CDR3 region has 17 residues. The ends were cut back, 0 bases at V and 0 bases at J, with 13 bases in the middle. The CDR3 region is CASSLAGEGEAKNIQYF. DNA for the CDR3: TGTGCCAGCAGCTTGGCCGGCGAAGGGGAAGCCAAAAACATTCAGTACTTC.

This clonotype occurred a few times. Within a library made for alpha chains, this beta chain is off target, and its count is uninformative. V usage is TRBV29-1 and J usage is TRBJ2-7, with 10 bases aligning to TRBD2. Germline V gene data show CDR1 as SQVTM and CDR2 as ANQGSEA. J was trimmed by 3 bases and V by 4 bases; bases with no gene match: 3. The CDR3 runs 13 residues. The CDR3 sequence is CSVGSSGSYEQYF. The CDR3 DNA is TGCAGCGTTGGGTCTAGCGGGAGCTACGAGCAGTACTTC.

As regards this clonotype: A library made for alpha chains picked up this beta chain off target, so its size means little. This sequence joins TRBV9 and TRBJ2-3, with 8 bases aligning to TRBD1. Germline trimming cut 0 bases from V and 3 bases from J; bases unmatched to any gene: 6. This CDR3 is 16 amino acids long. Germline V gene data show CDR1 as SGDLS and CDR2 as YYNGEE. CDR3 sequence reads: CASSVVGTGGTDTQYF. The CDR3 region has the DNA TGTGCCAGCAGCGTAGTCGGAACAGGGGGTACAGATACGCAGTATTTT.

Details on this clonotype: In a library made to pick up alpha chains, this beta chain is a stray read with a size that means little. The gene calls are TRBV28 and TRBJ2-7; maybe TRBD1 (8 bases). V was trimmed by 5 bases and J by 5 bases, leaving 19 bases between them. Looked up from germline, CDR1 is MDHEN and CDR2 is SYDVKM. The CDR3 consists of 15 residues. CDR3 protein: CASSTTGGAANEQYV. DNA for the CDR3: TGTGCCAGCAGTACCACAGGGGGGGCGGCTAACGAGCAGTACGTC.

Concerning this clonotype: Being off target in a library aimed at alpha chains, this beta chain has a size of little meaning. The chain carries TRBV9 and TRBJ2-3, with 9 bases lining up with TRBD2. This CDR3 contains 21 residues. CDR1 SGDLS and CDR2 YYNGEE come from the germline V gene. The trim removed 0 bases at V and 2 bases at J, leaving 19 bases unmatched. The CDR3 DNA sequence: TGTGCCAGCAGCGTAGGAGCTACGAGCGGGAGGTTTAGGGGCCTCACAGATACGCAGTATTTT. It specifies CASSVGATSGRFRGLTDTQYF.

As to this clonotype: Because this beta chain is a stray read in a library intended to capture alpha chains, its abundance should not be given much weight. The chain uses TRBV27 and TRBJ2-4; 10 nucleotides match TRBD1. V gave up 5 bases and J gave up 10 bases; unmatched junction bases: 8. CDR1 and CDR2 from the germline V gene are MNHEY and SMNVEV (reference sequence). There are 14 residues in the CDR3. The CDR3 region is CASSPDRGRLIQYF. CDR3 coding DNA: TGTGCCAGCAGTCCAGACAGGGGGCGGTTGATTCAGTACTTC.

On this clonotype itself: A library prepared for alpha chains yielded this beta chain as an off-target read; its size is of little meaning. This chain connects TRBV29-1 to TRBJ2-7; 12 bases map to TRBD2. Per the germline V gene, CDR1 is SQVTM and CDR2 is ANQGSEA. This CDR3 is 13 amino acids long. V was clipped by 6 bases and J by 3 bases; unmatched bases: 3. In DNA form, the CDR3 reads TGCAGCGTCTCGACTAGCGGGAGCTACGAGCAGTACTTC. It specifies CSVSTSGSYEQYF.

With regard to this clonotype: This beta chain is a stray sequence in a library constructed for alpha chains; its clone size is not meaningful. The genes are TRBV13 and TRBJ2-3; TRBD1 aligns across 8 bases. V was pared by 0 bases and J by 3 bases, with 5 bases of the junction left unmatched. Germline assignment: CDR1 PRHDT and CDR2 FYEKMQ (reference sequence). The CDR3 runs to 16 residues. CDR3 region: CASSLGGGQGTDTQYF. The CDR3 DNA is TGTGCCAGCAGCTTAGGCGGCGGACAGGGAACAGATACGCAGTATTTT.

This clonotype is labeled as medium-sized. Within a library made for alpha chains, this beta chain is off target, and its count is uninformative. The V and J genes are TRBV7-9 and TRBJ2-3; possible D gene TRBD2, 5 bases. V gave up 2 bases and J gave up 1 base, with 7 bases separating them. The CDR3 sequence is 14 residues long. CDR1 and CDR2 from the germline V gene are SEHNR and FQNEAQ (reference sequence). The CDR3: CASSLSRGTDTQYF. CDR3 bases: TGTGCCAGCAGCTTATCGAGGGGCACAGATACGCAGTATTTT.

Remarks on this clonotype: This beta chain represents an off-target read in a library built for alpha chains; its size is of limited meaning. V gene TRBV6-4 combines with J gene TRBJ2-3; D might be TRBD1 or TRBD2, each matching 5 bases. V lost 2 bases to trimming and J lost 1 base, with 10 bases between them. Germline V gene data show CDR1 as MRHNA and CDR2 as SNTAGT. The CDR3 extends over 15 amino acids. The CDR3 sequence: CASSDGQGGTDTQYF. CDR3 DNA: TGTGCCAGCAGTGACGGGCAGGGAGGCACAGATACGCAGTATTTT.

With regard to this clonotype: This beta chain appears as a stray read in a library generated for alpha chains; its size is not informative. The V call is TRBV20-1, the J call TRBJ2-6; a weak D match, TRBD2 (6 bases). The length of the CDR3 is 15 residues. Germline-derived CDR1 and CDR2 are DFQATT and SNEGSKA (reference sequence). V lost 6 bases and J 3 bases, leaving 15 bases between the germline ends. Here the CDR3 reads CSASGGEDGANVLTF. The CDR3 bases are TGCAGTGCCAGCGGCGGGGAAGATGGGGCCAACGTCCTGACTTTC.

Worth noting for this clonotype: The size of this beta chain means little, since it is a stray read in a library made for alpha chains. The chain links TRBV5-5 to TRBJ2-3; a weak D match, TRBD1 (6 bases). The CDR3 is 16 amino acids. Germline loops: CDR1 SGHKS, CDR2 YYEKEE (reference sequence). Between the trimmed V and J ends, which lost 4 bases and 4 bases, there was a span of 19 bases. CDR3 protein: CASSATGKRAADTQYF. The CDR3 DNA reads TGTGCCAGCAGCGCAACAGGGAAGAGGGCAGCAGATACGCAGTATTTT.

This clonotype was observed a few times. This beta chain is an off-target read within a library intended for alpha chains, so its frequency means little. DNA for the CDR3: TGCGCCAGCAGCTTATTTGCCTCTGATGGCACCGGGGAGCTGTTTTTT. Translation: CASSLFASDGTGELFF. The chain combines TRBV5-1 with TRBJ2-2; D gene ambiguous. The germline V gene encodes CDR1 SGHRS and CDR2 YFSETQ. The CDR3 is 16 residues long. Deletions cut 2 bases from V and 4 bases from J, with 15 bases between.

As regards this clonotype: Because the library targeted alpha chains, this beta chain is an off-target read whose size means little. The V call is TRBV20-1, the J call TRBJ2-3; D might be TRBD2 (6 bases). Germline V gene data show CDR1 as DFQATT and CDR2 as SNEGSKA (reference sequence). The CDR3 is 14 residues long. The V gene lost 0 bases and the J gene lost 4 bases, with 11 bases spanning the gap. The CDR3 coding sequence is TGCAGTGCTAGAGACCCTTCGGGGGCAGATACGCAGTATTTT. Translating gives CSARDPSGADTQYF.

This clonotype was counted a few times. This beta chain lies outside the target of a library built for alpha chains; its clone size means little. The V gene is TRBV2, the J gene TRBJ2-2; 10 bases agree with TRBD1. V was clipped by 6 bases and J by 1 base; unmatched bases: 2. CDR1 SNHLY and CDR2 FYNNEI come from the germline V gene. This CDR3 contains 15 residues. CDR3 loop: CASRGTGVNTGELFF. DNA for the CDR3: TGTGCCAGCAGGGGGACAGGGGTGAACACCGGGGAGCTGTTTTTT.

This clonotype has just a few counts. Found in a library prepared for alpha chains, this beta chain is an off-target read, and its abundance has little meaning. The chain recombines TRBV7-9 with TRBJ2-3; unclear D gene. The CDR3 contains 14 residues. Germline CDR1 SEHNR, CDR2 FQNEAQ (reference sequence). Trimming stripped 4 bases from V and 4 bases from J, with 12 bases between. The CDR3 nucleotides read TGTGCCAGCAGCTACGGCGATCACTCAGATACGCAGTATTTT. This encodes CASSYGDHSDTQYF.

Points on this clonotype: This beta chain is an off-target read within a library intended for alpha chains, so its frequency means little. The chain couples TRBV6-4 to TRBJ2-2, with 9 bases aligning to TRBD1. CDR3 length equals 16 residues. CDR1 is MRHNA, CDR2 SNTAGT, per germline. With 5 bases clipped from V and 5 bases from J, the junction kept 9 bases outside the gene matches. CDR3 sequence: CASSPGTGTPTGELFF. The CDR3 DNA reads TGTGCCAGCAGTCCCGGGACAGGGACCCCTACCGGGGAGCTGTTTTTT.

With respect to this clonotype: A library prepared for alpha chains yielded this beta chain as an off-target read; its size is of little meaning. As DNA, the CDR3 is TGTGCCAGCAGCCCGACAGGAGGGGCGTCTAACGAGCAGTACTTC. Translation gives CASSPTGGASNEQYF. V usage is TRBV5-6 and J usage is TRBJ2-7; D may be TRBD1 or TRBD2 (6 bases each). The CDR3 length is 15 residues. Trimming removed 4 bases from V and 5 bases from J, with 19 bases in between. Germline loops: CDR1 SGHDT, CDR2 YYEEEE.

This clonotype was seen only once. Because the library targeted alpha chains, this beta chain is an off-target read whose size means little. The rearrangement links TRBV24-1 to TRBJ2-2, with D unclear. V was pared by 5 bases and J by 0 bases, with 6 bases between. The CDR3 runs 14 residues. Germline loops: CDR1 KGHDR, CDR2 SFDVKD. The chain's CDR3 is CATSGGSNTGELFF. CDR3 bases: TGTGCCACCAGTGGCGGTTCGAACACCGGGGAGCTGTTTTTT.

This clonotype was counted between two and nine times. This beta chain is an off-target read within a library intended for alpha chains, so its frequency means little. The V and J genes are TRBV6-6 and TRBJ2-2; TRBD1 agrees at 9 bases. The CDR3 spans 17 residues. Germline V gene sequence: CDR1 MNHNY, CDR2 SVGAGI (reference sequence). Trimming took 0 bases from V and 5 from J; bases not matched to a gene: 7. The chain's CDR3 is CASSYSTGGRGTGELFF. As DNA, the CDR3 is TGTGCCAGCAGTTACTCCACAGGGGGCCGGGGAACCGGGGAGCTGTTTTTT.

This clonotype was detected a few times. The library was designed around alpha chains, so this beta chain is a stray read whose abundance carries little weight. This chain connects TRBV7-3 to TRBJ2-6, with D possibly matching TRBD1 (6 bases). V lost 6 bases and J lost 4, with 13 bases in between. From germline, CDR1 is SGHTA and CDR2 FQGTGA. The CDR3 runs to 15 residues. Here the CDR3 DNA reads TGTGCCAGCAGGAGAGGGGGATCCGGGGCCAACGTCCTGACTTTC. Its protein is CASRRGGSGANVLTF.

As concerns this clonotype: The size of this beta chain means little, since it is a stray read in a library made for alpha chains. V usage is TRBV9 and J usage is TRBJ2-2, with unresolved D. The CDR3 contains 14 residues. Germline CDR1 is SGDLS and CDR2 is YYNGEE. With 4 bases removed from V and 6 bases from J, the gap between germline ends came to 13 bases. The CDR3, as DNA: TGTGCCAGCAGCCCCCAAAATGCCCCCGGGGAGCTGTTTTTT. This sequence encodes CASSPQNAPGELFF.

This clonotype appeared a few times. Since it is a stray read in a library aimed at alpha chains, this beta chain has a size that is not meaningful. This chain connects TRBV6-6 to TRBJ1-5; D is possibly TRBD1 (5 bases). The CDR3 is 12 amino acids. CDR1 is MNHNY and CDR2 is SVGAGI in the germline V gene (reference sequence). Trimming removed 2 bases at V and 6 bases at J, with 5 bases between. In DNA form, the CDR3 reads TGTGCCAGCAGTTACGGGGGTCAGCCCCAGCATTTT. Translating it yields CASSYGGQPQHF.